A single sample is the source of the 27 T cell receptor beta chains below, sequenced in a study of shared clonotypes between healthy human individuals. In the naive CD8 group, cells lacked CD45RO and were positively selected for CCR7, so terminally differentiated effector memory CD45RA+ cells were left out. Method: immunoSEQ multiplex PCR; TCRdb's copy keeps in-frame clones and lacks some. The data show about 820,000 clones, roughly 92% seen once. The sequenced sample consisted of naive CD8+ T cells sorted from blood. The source is a man aged 30 to 45 in good health.

The chain couples TRBV27 to TRBJ2-7, with TRBD1 matching 8 bases. The CDR3 extends over 15 amino acids. Germline V CDR1 and CDR2: MNHEY, SMNVEV (reference sequence). V dropped 3 bases and J dropped 6; count of bases not matched to a gene: 10. DNA for the CDR3: TGTGCCAGCAGTTTCTTGGGCAGGGGGCTTTCCGAGCAGTACTTC. Protein sequence: CASSFLGRGLSEQYF.

This chain uses TRBV28 with TRBJ2-7; 12 nucleotides match TRBD2. CDR1 and CDR2 from the germline V gene are MDHEN and SYDVKM. The CDR3 length is 14 residues. V shed 7 bases and J 3 bases; nucleotides not matched to a gene: 4. The CDR3 loop reads CASNLAGGLYEQYF. The CDR3 DNA reads as TGTGCCAGCAATCTAGCGGGAGGGCTCTACGAGCAGTACTTC.

The genes are TRBV5-4 and TRBJ2-7; D tentatively reads TRBD1 or TRBD2 (5 bases each). This CDR3 is 14 amino acids long. The V gene's germline CDR1 is SGHNT and CDR2 YYREEE (reference sequence). Trimming stripped 4 bases from V and 1 base from J, with 12 bases between. The CDR3 is CASSPVGTSYEQYF. Here the CDR3 DNA reads TGTGCCAGCAGCCCCGTCGGGACGTCCTACGAGCAGTACTTC.

The chain recombines TRBV19 with TRBJ2-7, with a weak D call TRBD1 (6 bases). Germline lookup yields CDR1 LNHDA and CDR2 SQIVND (reference sequence). V was shortened by 6 bases and J by 2 bases, with 14 bases between the two germline ends. The CDR3 spans 14 residues. DNA for the CDR3: TGTGCCAGTAGGGCCCAGGACAGCGCCTACGAGCAGTACTTC. It is translated as CASRAQDSAYEQYF.

J is TRBJ2-1 and V is TRBV13, with D hard to call. In germline, CDR1 is PRHDT, CDR2 FYEKMQ (reference sequence). Trimming removed 0 bases from V and 0 bases from J, with 12 bases in between. The CDR3 has 17 residues. CDR3 coding DNA: TGTGCCAGCAGCTTAGGCCGGAGCGAATACTCCTACAATGAGCAGTTCTTC. Translation: CASSLGRSEYSYNEQFF.

The count of this clone is one. V is TRBV7-9 and J is TRBJ2-1, with a tentative D call TRBD2 (6 bases). The CDR3 is 16 amino acids. Germline loops: CDR1 SEHNR, CDR2 FQNEAQ (reference sequence). Trimming pared 4 bases from V and 4 bases from J, leaving 17 bases between. The CDR3 sequence is CASSSLLARPYNEQFF. Written as DNA, the CDR3 is TGTGCCAGCAGCTCCCTCCTAGCGAGACCTTACAATGAGCAGTTCTTC.

Of note for this clone: This CDR3 is also generated by other DNA sequences in the sample. This chain links TRBV9 with TRBJ2-5; 7 positions agree with TRBD2. The V gene end was trimmed by 0 bases and the J gene end by 5 bases; junction bases not matched to a gene: 4. The CDR3 is made up of 14 amino acids. In germline, CDR1 is SGDLS, CDR2 YYNGEE. DNA of the CDR3: TGTGCCAGCAGCGTAGCGGGAGGTGGGGAGACCCAGTACTTC. This translates into CASSVAGGGETQYF.

The chain is built from TRBV12-5 and TRBJ1-1; D unclear. Germline V CDR1 and CDR2: LGHNT, FRNRAP. This CDR3 contains 17 residues. V was trimmed by 2 bases and J by 3 bases, leaving 19 bases between them. Here the CDR3 reads CASGLSTDRPMDTEAFF. DNA of the CDR3: TGTGCTAGTGGTTTGTCGACGGATAGACCTATGGACACTGAAGCTTTCTTT.

The chain is built from TRBV27 and TRBJ1-2, with TRBD1 matching 7 bases. This CDR3 region has 15 residues. Germline lookup yields CDR1 MNHEY and CDR2 SMNVEV (reference sequence). J was trimmed by 6 bases and V by 5 bases; bases with no gene match: 12. The CDR3 loop is CASSDYPTGRHGYTF. In DNA form, the CDR3 reads TGTGCCAGCAGTGACTACCCGACAGGGAGGCATGGCTACACCTTC.

This rearrangement joins TRBV14 to TRBJ2-3; weak D call: TRBD1 (6 bases). CDR1 and CDR2 (germline): SGHDN, FVKESK. Trimming removed 0 bases at V and 1 base at J, with 14 bases between. This CDR3 contains 17 residues. This chain's CDR3 is CASSQEGAPLGTDTQYF. The CDR3 DNA follows: TGTGCCAGCAGCCAAGAGGGGGCGCCTCTAGGCACAGATACGCAGTATTTT.

The rearrangement uses TRBV2 and TRBJ1-4; 12 nucleotides align to TRBD1. Germline V CDR1 and CDR2: SNHLY, FYNNEI. The CDR3 is 20 residues long. The trim removed 5 bases at V and 0 bases at J, leaving 13 bases unmatched. In DNA form, the CDR3 reads TGTGCCAGCAGTCGTCTCCGGGACAGGGGGCCACTTGCAACTAATGAAAAACTGTTTTTT. Residues: CASSRLRDRGPLATNEKLFF.

The DNA for the CDR3 is TGTGCCAGCAGCCCCGTAAATGGCCTAGCGACCTACAATGAGCAGTTCTTC. This encodes CASSPVNGLATYNEQFF. The chain has TRBV11-2 and TRBJ2-1, with a tentative D call TRBD2 (6 bases). Trimming removed 5 bases at V and 2 bases at J, with 19 bases between. CDR3 size: 17 residues. The germline gives CDR1 SGHAT, CDR2 FQNNGV.

CDR3 residues: CASSLSPGQSTDTQYF. As DNA, the CDR3 is TGTGCCAGCAGCTTGTCCCCCGGCCAAAGCACAGATACGCAGTATTTT. The rearrangement joins TRBV5-4 to TRBJ2-3; D unresolved. Trimming took 1 base from V and 0 from J, leaving 12 bases between them. The germline CDR1 and CDR2 sequences are SGHNT and YYREEE (reference sequence). The CDR3 contains 16 residues.

The chain carries TRBV7-9 and TRBJ2-3; possibly TRBD2 for D (5 bases). V shed 4 bases and J shed 7 bases, with 15 bases lying between them. Per germline, CDR1 SEHNR and CDR2 FQNEAQ (reference sequence). The CDR3 has 14 residues. CDR3 region: CASSSSTIAYTQYF. DNA of the CDR3: TGTGCCAGCAGCTCGAGTACGATAGCGTATACGCAGTATTTT.

This clone was counted a few times. V is TRBV7-9 and J is TRBJ1-1; D not resolved. V dropped 7 bases and J dropped 6 bases, with 27 bases sitting between them. This CDR3 spans 17 amino acids. Germline V CDR1 and CDR2: SEHNR, FQNEAQ (reference sequence). The CDR3 sequence is CASNTLIGGKLLAEAFF. DNA of the CDR3: TGTGCCAGCAACACACTTATCGGAGGGAAGCTACTCGCTGAAGCTTTCTTT.

The rearrangement links TRBV15 to TRBJ2-1; 9 positions match TRBD2. V was pared by 2 bases and J by 5 bases, with 4 bases of the junction left unmatched. Germline V gene sequence: CDR1 LNHNV, CDR2 YYDKDF (reference sequence). CDR3 length equals 15 residues. CDR3: CATSRRAGGNNEQFF. CDR3 coding DNA: TGTGCCACCAGCAGACGAGCGGGAGGAAACAATGAGCAGTTCTTC.

The chain carries TRBV7-8 and TRBJ2-1, with TRBD2 as a possible D gene (6 bases). V dropped 3 bases and J dropped 6 bases, with 15 bases sitting between them. The CDR3 is 15 amino acids. Germline V gene sequence: CDR1 SGHVS, CDR2 FQNEAQ. The CDR3 protein is CASSFYLAGSNEQFF. CDR3 nucleotide sequence: TGTGCCAGCAGCTTTTATCTTGCGGGGAGCAATGAGCAGTTCTTC.

This chain connects TRBV5-6 to TRBJ1-1; D is uncertain. The CDR3 covers 15 residues. V lost 1 base and J 1 base, leaving 11 bases between the germline ends. CDR1 is SGHDT and CDR2 is YYEEEE in the germline V gene. The CDR3 DNA is TGTGCCAGCAGCTTGTTTCGAGGAGGGAACACTGAAGCTTTCTTT. Its translation: CASSLFRGGNTEAFF. Combining the CDR3 with reference TRBV5-6 and TRBJ1-1 gives the whole variable domain DAGVTQSPTHLIKTRGQQVTLRCSPKSGHDTVSWYQQALGQGPQFIFQYYEEEERQRGNFPDRFSGHQFPNYSSELNVNALLLGDSALYLCASSLFRGGNTEAFFGQGTRLTVV.

This rearrangement joins TRBV5-6 to TRBJ2-1; no clear D gene. Looked up from germline, CDR1 is SGHDT and CDR2 is YYEEEE. V lost 4 bases, J lost 4 bases, and 9 bases lay in between. The CDR3 spans 13 residues. The CDR3 region is CASSLRTYNEQFF. DNA of the CDR3: TGTGCCAGCAGCCTACGTACATACAATGAGCAGTTCTTC. Full variable domain (missing parts from reference TRBV5-6 and TRBJ2-1): DAGVTQSPTHLIKTRGQQVTLRCSPKSGHDTVSWYQQALGQGPQFIFQYYEEEERQRGNFPDRFSGHQFPNYSSELNVNALLLGDSALYLCASSLRTYNEQFFGPGTRLTVL.

Worth noting for this clone: The same CDR3 can be traced to other DNA sequences in this sample. This rearrangement joins TRBV6-5 to TRBJ2-7, with D perhaps assigned TRBD1 or TRBD2 (5 bases each). The CDR3 contains 15 residues. Germline loops: CDR1 MNHEY, CDR2 SVGAGI. Trimming cost V 0 bases and J 0 bases, with 9 bases left between them. As DNA, the CDR3 is TGTGCCAGCAGTTACTCAGGGACGGTCTCCTACGAGCAGTACTTC. Translation gives CASSYSGTVSYEQYF.

This clone was seen a single time. The rearrangement joins TRBV19 to TRBJ1-5; D unresolved. The CDR3 has 13 residues. The germline V and J ends were trimmed by 3 bases and 8 bases, with 11 bases remaining between them. The germline V gene encodes CDR1 LNHDA and CDR2 SQIVND (reference sequence). As DNA, the CDR3 is TGTGCCAGTAGTATTCGGGGTCCGGAGCCCCAGCATTTT. Residues: CASSIRGPEPQHF.

The chain uses TRBV10-3 and TRBJ2-1; 10 bases map to TRBD1. Germline assignment: CDR1 ENHRY and CDR2 SYGVKD. Trimming removed 6 bases from V and 6 bases from J; junction bases left unmatched: 8. The CDR3 is 15 residues long. CDR3 sequence: CAIRRQGAEINEQFF. For the CDR3, the DNA is TGTGCCATCAGACGACAGGGGGCCGAAATCAATGAGCAGTTCTTC.

The V and J genes are TRBV7-9 and TRBJ2-3; 13 bases align to TRBD2. CDR3 length: 19 residues. V was pared by 5 bases and J by 3 bases, with 14 bases of the junction left unmatched. The germline gives CDR1 SEHNR, CDR2 FQNEAQ (reference sequence). CDR3 sequence (DNA): TGTGCCAGCAGCGGGTGGACTAGCGGGAGACCCCTAGGAACAGATACGCAGTATTTT. Translated, it gives CASSGWTSGRPLGTDTQYF.

The V gene is TRBV9, the J gene TRBJ2-7; D gene unclear. Germline CDR1 reads SGDLS; CDR2 reads YYNGEE. The CDR3 totals 16 residues. Trimming cost V 0 bases and J 3 bases, with 16 bases left between them. DNA of the CDR3: TGTGCCAGCAGCGTAGCTCCTCGGGTCCCTGACTACGAGCAGTACTTC. Residues: CASSVAPRVPDYEQYF.

V gene TRBV28 combines with J gene TRBJ2-2; a possible D gene is TRBD2 (7 bases). This CDR3 is built from 17 residues. Germline lookup yields CDR1 MDHEN and CDR2 SYDVKM. Trimming took off 6 bases at V and 0 bases at J, with 17 bases between the two ends. The chain's CDR3 is CASRPLGGAANTGELFF. CDR3 bases: TGTGCCAGCAGGCCCTTAGGGGGGGCCGCGAACACCGGGGAGCTGTTTTTT.

This rearrangement joins TRBV27 to TRBJ1-4; D not resolved. Germline V CDR1 and CDR2: MNHEY, SMNVEV (reference sequence). The CDR3 sequence is 13 residues long. Between the trimmed V and J ends, which lost 6 bases and 1 base, there was a span of 6 bases. The CDR3 region has the DNA TGTGCCAGCAGGGATGTAACTAATGAAAAACTGTTTTTT. It yields the protein CASRDVTNEKLFF.

In this sample, this clone turned up once. This chain connects TRBV29-1 to TRBJ2-7, with 14 bases that match TRBD2. Per germline, CDR1 SQVTM and CDR2 ANQGSEA. The CDR3 is 15 amino acids. V gave up 0 bases and J gave up 5 bases; unmatched junction bases: 3. The CDR3 protein is CSVEDGTSGSHEQYF. In DNA, the CDR3 is TGCAGCGTTGAAGATGGGACTAGCGGGAGTCACGAGCAGTACTTC.